These T cell receptor beta chains were read from a single sample in a study of graft-versus-host responses after intestinal transplantation. These receptors lack a known antigen. The data were produced by immunoSEQ multiplex PCR, yet TCRdb's version contains in-frame clones alone and is incomplete. The sample yields over 100,000 clones, about 92% seen once. Sample: unstimulated CD8+ T cells sorted from spleen or lymph node cells, taken before transplant. Receptors originate from a human donor who was the organ donor for an intestinal transplant. CDR3s include the opening cysteine and the closing phenylalanine or tryptophan. Each record gives: V gene, D gene, J gene, clone size, CDR3 protein, CDR3 DNA. A D gene is named only where the DNA matches it firmly. Clone size is shown for a subset of rows, as once, few, many or a class of expanded clone.

V gene: TRBV27; D gene: TRBD2; J gene: TRBJ2-7; clone size: -; CDR3 protein: CASSLWGWAEREPGEQYF; CDR3 DNA: TGTGCCAGCAGTTTATGGGGGTGGGCAGAGCGGGAGCCGGGCGAGCAGTACTTC
V gene: TRBV13; D gene: TRBD1; J gene: TRBJ2-5; clone size: once; CDR3 protein: CASSFRQGLGTQYF; CDR3 DNA: TGTGCCAGCAGCTTCAGACAGGGGTTGGGGACCCAGTACTTC
V gene: TRBV19; D gene: -; J gene: TRBJ2-5; clone size: -; CDR3 protein: CASSIDPRVQETQYF; CDR3 DNA: TGTGCCAGTAGTATAGATCCCAGAGTGCAAGAGACCCAGTACTTC
V gene: TRBV6-5; D gene: -; J gene: TRBJ2-7; clone size: -; CDR3 protein: CASSFGGYEQYF; CDR3 DNA: TGTGCCAGCAGTTTCGGGGGCTACGAGCAGTACTTC
V gene: TRBV5-4; D gene: TRBD2; J gene: TRBJ2-3; clone size: -; CDR3 protein: CASSPIAGESTDTQYF; CDR3 DNA: TGTGCCAGCAGCCCCATAGCGGGAGAGAGCACAGATACGCAGTATTTT
V gene: TRBV4-1; D gene: -; J gene: TRBJ1-5; clone size: -; CDR3 protein: CASSVGGARPQHF; CDR3 DNA: TGCGCCAGCAGCGTGGGGGGCGCGAGGCCCCAGCATTTT
V gene: TRBV4-3; D gene: TRBD1; J gene: TRBJ2-7; clone size: -; CDR3 protein: CASSQGIGQGSYEQYF; CDR3 DNA: TGCGCCAGCAGCCAAGGGATCGGACAGGGATCGTACGAGCAGTACTTC
V gene: TRBV5-4; D gene: -; J gene: TRBJ2-7; clone size: -; CDR3 protein: CASTVWGLKGQYF; CDR3 DNA: TGTGCCAGCACCGTATGGGGGTTAAAAGGGCAGTACTTC
V gene: TRBV30; D gene: -; J gene: TRBJ2-7; clone size: few; CDR3 protein: CAWSVDSSYEQYF; CDR3 DNA: TGTGCCTGGAGTGTGGACAGCTCCTACGAGCAGTACTTC
V gene: TRBV28; D gene: -; J gene: TRBJ2-1; clone size: -; CDR3 protein: CASSLGGVNEQFF; CDR3 DNA: TGTGCCAGCAGTTTAGGAGGAGTCAATGAGCAGTTCTTC